A single sample gave rise to the 13 T cell receptor beta chains below, sequenced in a study of cytomegalovirus exposure and HLA in healthy donors. It was with 60 Vbeta and 13 Jbeta primers that the PCR ran. Generated by immunoSEQ multiplex PCR, the TCRdb table keeps only in-frame clones and is missing some. The sample yields about 150,000 clones, 76% seen once. The sample taken for sequencing was PBMCs. The receptors shown here come from a male donor in good health and CMV-seronegative.

The V gene is TRBV28, the J gene TRBJ2-2, with 8 bases aligning to TRBD2. CDR1 MDHEN and CDR2 SYDVKM come from the germline V gene. This CDR3 comprises 14 residues. Trimming cost V 6 bases and J 6 bases; bases outside gene matches: 6. CDR3 protein: CASSGGAIAGELFF. In DNA form, the CDR3 reads TGTGCCAGCAGCGGGGGGGCAATCGCCGGGGAGCTGTTTTTT.

The genes are TRBV2 and TRBJ2-5, with D possibly matching TRBD2 (6 bases). V was clipped by 5 bases and J by 4 bases, with 20 bases between them. Germline lookup yields CDR1 SNHLY and CDR2 FYNNEI. The CDR3 loop spans 16 amino acids. The CDR3 sequence: CASSPRFSGTRETQYF. The CDR3 DNA reads TGTGCCAGCAGTCCTCGCTTCTCCGGGACTCGAGAGACCCAGTACTTC.

CDR3 DNA: TGTGCCAGTCGGACAGGACCCAATCAGCCCCAGCATTTT. Protein product: CASRTGPNQPQHF. The chain joins TRBV28 to TRBJ1-5, with 7 bases that match TRBD1. The CDR3 has 13 residues. Germline-derived CDR1 and CDR2 are MDHEN and SYDVKM. V lost 9 bases and J lost 3; bases outside the gene matches: 5.

This rearrangement joins TRBV12-5 to TRBJ2-5; 15 nucleotides line up with TRBD2. CDR1 and CDR2 from the germline V gene are LGHNT and FRNRAP. The ends lost 2 bases at V and 4 bases at J; junction bases unmatched: 11. The CDR3 runs to 19 residues. The CDR3 DNA reads TGTGCTAGTGGTTTGATTCCCGACGGGACTAGCGGGAGGTTAGAGACCCAGTACTTC. Protein sequence: CASGLIPDGTSGRLETQYF.

The V and J genes are TRBV14 and TRBJ2-1; 9 positions match TRBD2. The ends lost 1 base at V and 4 bases at J; junction bases unmatched: 2. This CDR3 is built from 15 residues. Germline assignment: CDR1 SGHDN and CDR2 FVKESK. DNA of the CDR3: TGTGCCAGCAGCCAAGCACTAGCGGGTTACAATGAGCAGTTCTTC. Translated: CASSQALAGYNEQFF.

The chain links TRBV7-6 to TRBJ1-4; D gene unclear. CDR1 is SGHVS and CDR2 is FNYEAQ in the germline V gene. Trimming took off 1 base at V and 2 bases at J, with 14 bases between the two ends. The CDR3 has 17 residues. CDR3 in amino acids: CASSLGGESATNEKLFF. CDR3 coding DNA: TGTGCCAGCAGCTTAGGCGGGGAATCGGCGACTAATGAAAAACTGTTTTTT.

The rearrangement joins TRBV10-2 to TRBJ1-4; 10 bases line up with TRBD1. Trimming took 4 bases from V and 3 from J; bases not matched to a gene: 5. Germline V gene sequence: CDR1 WSHSY, CDR2 SAAADI. The CDR3 extends over 16 amino acids. Written as DNA, the CDR3 is TGCGCCAGCAGTGTCGGGACAGGGGTCTCTAATGAAAAACTGTTTTTT. Translating gives CASSVGTGVSNEKLFF.

This clone was found once. This chain connects TRBV9 to TRBJ2-7; 7 nucleotides align to TRBD2. J lost 0 bases, V lost 0 bases, and 3 bases had no gene match. Germline V gene lookup returns CDR1 SGDLS and CDR2 YYNGEE. The CDR3 has 15 amino acids. CDR3 sequence reads: CASSVEGDYSYEQYF. The DNA for the CDR3 is TGTGCCAGCAGCGTAGAAGGGGACTACTCCTACGAGCAGTACTTC.

The gene calls are TRBV7-9 and TRBJ1-5; TRBD1 matches at 8 bases. The germline V gene encodes CDR1 SEHNR and CDR2 FQNEAQ (reference sequence). The CDR3 runs to 15 residues. With 6 bases clipped from V and 2 bases from J, the junction kept 6 bases outside the gene matches. CDR3: CASSSGQGGNQPQHF. In DNA form, the CDR3 reads TGTGCCAGCAGTTCCGGACAGGGAGGCAATCAGCCCCAGCATTTT.

The chain couples TRBV28 to TRBJ2-2, with D maybe TRBD1 (6 bases). The CDR3 covers 14 residues. Deletions cut 7 bases from V and 1 base from J, with 10 bases between. Germline V CDR1 and CDR2: MDHEN, SYDVKM. The CDR3 reads CASTIQGNTGELFF. CDR3 DNA: TGTGCCAGCACGATACAGGGGAACACCGGGGAGCTGTTTTTT.

The chain couples TRBV5-1 to TRBJ2-7; 7 nucleotides align to TRBD2. Germline CDR1 and CDR2: SGHRS and YFSETQ. The CDR3 is made up of 17 amino acids. Germline trimming cut 4 bases from V and 0 bases from J; bases unmatched to any gene: 13. The CDR3 reads CASSRQGGASSSYEQYF. CDR3 DNA sequence: TGCGCCAGCAGCCGGCAGGGAGGGGCCTCTAGCTCCTACGAGCAGTACTTC.

The J gene is TRBJ1-4, the V gene TRBV6-1; D not resolved. The CDR3 is made up of 12 amino acids. CDR1 and CDR2 from the germline V gene are MNHNS and SASEGT. Trimming cost V 6 bases and J 5 bases, with 7 bases left between them. The CDR3 loop is CASRITNEKLFF. CDR3 nucleotide sequence: TGTGCCAGCAGGATTACAAATGAAAAACTGTTTTTT.

The chain carries TRBV7-2 and TRBJ1-6, with D possibly matching TRBD1 (5 bases). V was shortened by 3 bases and J by 4 bases, with 7 bases between the two germline ends. The V gene's germline CDR1 is SGHTA and CDR2 FQGNSA. This CDR3 is 14 amino acids long. CDR3 sequence (DNA): TGTGCCAGCAGCTTCGGGGGTTATAATTCACCCCTCCACTTT. It encodes CASSFGGYNSPLHF.